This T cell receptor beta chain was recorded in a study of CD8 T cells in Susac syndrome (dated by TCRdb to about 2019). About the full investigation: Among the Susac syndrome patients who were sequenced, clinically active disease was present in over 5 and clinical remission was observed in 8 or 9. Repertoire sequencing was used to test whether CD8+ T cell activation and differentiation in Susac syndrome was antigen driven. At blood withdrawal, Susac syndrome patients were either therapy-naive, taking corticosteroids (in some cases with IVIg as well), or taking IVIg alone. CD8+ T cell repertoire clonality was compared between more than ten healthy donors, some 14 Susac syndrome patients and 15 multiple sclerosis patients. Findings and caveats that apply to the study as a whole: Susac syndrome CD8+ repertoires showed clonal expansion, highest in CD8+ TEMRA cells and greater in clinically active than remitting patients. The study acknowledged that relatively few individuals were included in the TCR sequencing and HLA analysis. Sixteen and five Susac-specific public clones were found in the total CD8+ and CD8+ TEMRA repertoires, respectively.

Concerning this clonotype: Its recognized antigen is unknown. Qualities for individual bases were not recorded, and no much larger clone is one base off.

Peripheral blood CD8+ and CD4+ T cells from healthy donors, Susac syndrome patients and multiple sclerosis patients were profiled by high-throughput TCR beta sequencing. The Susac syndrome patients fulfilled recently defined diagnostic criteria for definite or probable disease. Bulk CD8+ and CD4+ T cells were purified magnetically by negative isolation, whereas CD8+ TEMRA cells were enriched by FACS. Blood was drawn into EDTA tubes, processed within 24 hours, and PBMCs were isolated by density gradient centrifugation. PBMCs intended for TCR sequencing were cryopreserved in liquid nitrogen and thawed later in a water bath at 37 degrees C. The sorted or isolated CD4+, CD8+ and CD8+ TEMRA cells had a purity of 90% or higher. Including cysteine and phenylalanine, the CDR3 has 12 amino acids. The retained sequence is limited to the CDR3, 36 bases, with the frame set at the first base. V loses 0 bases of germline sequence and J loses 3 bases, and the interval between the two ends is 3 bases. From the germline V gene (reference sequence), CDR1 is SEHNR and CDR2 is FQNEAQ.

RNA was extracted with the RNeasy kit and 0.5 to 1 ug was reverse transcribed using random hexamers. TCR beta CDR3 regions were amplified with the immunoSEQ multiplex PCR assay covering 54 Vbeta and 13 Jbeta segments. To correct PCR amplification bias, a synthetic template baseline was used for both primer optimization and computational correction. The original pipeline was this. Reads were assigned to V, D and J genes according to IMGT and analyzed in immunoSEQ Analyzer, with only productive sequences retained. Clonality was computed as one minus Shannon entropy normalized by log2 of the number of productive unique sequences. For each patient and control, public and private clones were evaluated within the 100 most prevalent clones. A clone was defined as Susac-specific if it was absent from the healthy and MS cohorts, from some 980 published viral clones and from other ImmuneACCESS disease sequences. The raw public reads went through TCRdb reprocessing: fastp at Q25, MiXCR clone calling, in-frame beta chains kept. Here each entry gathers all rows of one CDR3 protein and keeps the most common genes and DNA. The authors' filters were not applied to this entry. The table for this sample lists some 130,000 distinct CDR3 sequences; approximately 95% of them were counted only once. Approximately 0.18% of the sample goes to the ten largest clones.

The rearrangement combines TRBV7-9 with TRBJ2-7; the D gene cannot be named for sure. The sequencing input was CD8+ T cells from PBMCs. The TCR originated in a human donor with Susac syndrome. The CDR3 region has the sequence CASSLARYEQYF. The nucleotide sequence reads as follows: TGTGCCAGCAGCTTAGCCCGCTACGAGCAGTACTTC.